This entry describes one T cell receptor beta chain. The junction does not match germline at one end; this may be a read error. At least 5 micrograms of total RNA were extracted per sample. Using a J-beta primer mix together with a sample-barcoded 5' primer, a second PCR was run for roughly 7 to 12 cycles. Template switching added a 12-random-nucleotide identifier to every cDNA molecule. TCRdb itself ran the 5' RACE reads through MiXCR, one entry per CDR3 protein. Among hundreds of thousands of distinct CDR3 sequences listed, more than 45% were seen once. The sample comes from a study of blood T cells in healthy people across ages. Germline CDR1 MDHEN, CDR2 SYDVKM. The CDR3 sequence is 13 residues long.

This TCR derives from an elderly woman in good health. The chain is built from TRBV28 and TRBJ2-7; weak D call: TRBD2 (6 bases). The specimen sequenced was blood. CDR3 in DNA: TGTGCCAGCGGGGGGACTGCCTCCCACGAGCAGTACTTC. The encoded protein is CASGGTASHEQYF.